The next 10 T cell receptor beta chains were all read from a single sample in a study of CD8 T cells in ankylosing spondylitis. Study-wide results and caveats: Ankylosing spondylitis blood seemed to carry a telltale TCR beta motif made of under ten highly homologous variants.

TCRdb redid the calling of the 5' RACE reads with MiXCR, one entry per CDR3 protein. This repertoire shows about 510,000 distinct CDR3 sequences, about 5.7% found once; its top ten account for around 3.4%. Antigen specificity for these receptors is unknown. The sequencing sample was made of blood, either unsorted or a sorted T cell fraction (not recorded which). Every receptor here comes from a male donor with ankylosing spondylitis.

This clonotype was recorded at least ten times. V is TRBV29-1 and J is TRBJ2-3, with D possibly TRBD1 on 6 matching bases. Per the germline V gene, CDR1 is SQVTM and CDR2 is ANQGSEA. The CDR3 extends over 13 amino acids. The V gene lost 4 bases and the J gene lost 1 base, with 9 bases spanning the gap. The CDR3 region has the DNA TGCAGCGTTGCCCCAGGGGGCACAGATACGCAGTATTTT. Translated: CSVAPGGTDTQYF.

This clonotype was picked up many times. This chain uses TRBV5-6 with TRBJ2-7; TRBD2 matches 7 bases. V gave up 7 bases and J gave up 7 bases; unmatched junction bases: 11. CDR1 and CDR2 (germline): SGHDT, YYEEEE. The CDR3 contains 13 residues. As DNA, the CDR3 is TGTGCCAGCCTCCTTACGGGGGGTGATGAGCAGTACTTC. Translating gives CASLLTGGDEQYF.

In this sample, this clonotype turned up many times. Compared with germline, one end of the junction differs, possibly owing to a read error. This sequence joins TRBV7-9 and TRBJ1-2; the D gene is possibly TRBD1 (5 bases). This CDR3 has 15 residues. The germline V gene has CDR1 SEHNR and CDR2 FQNEAQ (reference sequence). The CDR3, as DNA: TGTGCCAGCAGCATAGCGGGCCTACAGGAAAATGGCTACACCTTC. Protein product: CASSIAGLQENGYTF.

This chain joins TRBV6-2 or TRBV6-3 and TRBJ2-1, with D tentatively TRBD1 (5 bases). This CDR3 spans 15 amino acids. Trimming cost V 6 bases and J 7 bases, with 19 bases left between them. Germline values: CDR1 MNHEY, CDR2 SVGEGT. DNA for the CDR3: TGTGCCAGCAGCCCACAGGTGAGTCGAAGAAATGAGCAGTTCTTC. It codes for CASSPQVSRRNEQFF.

This clonotype was recorded many times. The chain combines TRBV11-1 with TRBJ2-3; 9 bases align to TRBD2. J lost 4 bases, V lost 5 bases, and 22 bases had no gene match. The CDR3 totals 20 residues. Germline CDR1 is SGHAT and CDR2 is FQDESV (reference sequence). CDR3 in DNA: TGTGCCAGCAGCCCCACCGGGGTGCGGGAGGGTTCGGGATTCGCAGATACGCAGTATTTT. This sequence encodes CASSPTGVREGSGFADTQYF.

This clonotype showed up just a few times. CDR3 sequence: CASSFSVGNTGELFF. DNA of the CDR3: TGTGCCAGCAGTTTTTCTGTCGGGAACACCGGGGAGCTGTTTTTT. The J gene is TRBJ2-2, the V gene TRBV27; no definite D call. This CDR3 region has 15 residues. Germline CDR1 MNHEY, CDR2 SMNVEV (reference sequence). V was pared by 3 bases and J by 1 base, with 9 bases between.

The rearrangement links TRBV24-1 to TRBJ2-2; the D gene is possibly TRBD1 (6 bases). The germline gives CDR1 KGHDR, CDR2 SFDVKD. V was shortened by 4 bases and J by 5 bases, with 10 bases between the two germline ends. The CDR3 is made up of 14 amino acids. The CDR3 DNA follows: TGTGCCACCAGTGACCCGCAGGGGACCGGGGAGCTGTTTTTT. This translates into CATSDPQGTGELFF.

This clonotype has a count of ten or more. The rearrangement uses TRBV5-1 and TRBJ1-1; no firm D call. Trimming removed 2 bases at V and 5 bases at J, with 19 bases between. Looked up from germline, CDR1 is SGHRS and CDR2 is YFSETQ. The CDR3 extends over 16 amino acids. The CDR3 nucleotides read TGCGCCAGCAGCTTATATGGTATTCAAGTCCTGACTGAAGCTTTCTTT. Residues: CASSLYGIQVLTEAFF. The full variable domain, rest sourced from reference TRBV5-1 and TRBJ1-1, is KAGVTQTPRYLIKTRGQQVTLSCSPISGHRSVSWYQQTPGQGLQFLFEYFSETQRNKGNFPGRFSGRQFSNSRSEMNVSTLELGDSALYLCASSLYGIQVLTEAFFGQGTRLTVV.

This clonotype was detected ten times or more. The rearrangement joins TRBV9 to TRBJ1-6, with 8 positions matching TRBD1. V lost 3 bases and J lost 7; bases outside the gene matches: 15. The CDR3 length is 18 residues. Germline lookup yields CDR1 SGDLS and CDR2 YYNGEE. The CDR3 protein is CASSARLPQGADNSPLHF. CDR3 DNA: TGTGCCAGCAGCGCCAGATTACCCCAGGGGGCGGACAATTCACCCCTCCACTTT.

This clonotype came up many times. V and J are TRBV7-9 and TRBJ1-1; D not certain. Germline lookup yields CDR1 SEHNR and CDR2 FQNEAQ (reference sequence). Trimming removed 4 bases from V and 11 bases from J, with 14 bases in between. The CDR3 is made up of 12 amino acids. CDR3 region: CASSSGFGDAFF. DNA of the CDR3: TGTGCCAGCAGCTCAGGATTCGGTGACGCTTTCTTT.